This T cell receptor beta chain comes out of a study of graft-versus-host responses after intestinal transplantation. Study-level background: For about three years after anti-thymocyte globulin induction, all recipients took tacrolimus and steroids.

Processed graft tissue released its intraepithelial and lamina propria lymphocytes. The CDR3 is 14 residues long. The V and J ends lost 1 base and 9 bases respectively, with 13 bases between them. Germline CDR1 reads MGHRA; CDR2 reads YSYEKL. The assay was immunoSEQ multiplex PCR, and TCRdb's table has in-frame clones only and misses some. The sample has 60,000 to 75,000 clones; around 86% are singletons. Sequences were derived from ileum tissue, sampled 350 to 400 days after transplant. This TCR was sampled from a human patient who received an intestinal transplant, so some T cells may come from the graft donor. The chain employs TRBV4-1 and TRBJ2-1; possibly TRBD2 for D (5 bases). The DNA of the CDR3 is TGCGCCAGCAGCCAAGTGCCGGGATTTGGTGAGCAGTTCTTC. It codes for CASSQVPGFGEQFF.